This passage covers 27 T cell receptor beta chains from one sample sequenced in a study of regulatory T cells in long-lasting Graves disease. The time point: newly diagnosed GD, antithyroid drugs for less than 3 months. TCR sequences were obtained from RNA taken from PBMCs. Through Arm-PCR of CDR3 regions and iRepertoire HTBI primers, TCR beta libraries were built. TCRdb ran MiXCR on the multiplex PCR reads and lists one entry per CDR3 protein. This sample yields some 460,000 distinct CDR3 sequences, of which around 15% are seen a single time; about 12% belongs to the top ten. This sample also appeared in a second study, on T cells in Graves' hyperthyroidism and ophthalmopathy.

Sequenced material: peripheral blood mononuclear cells (PBMCs), taken at new diagnosis, from a patient treated with antithyroid drugs. Receptor source: a middle-aged man with Graves disease.

Note on this clonotype: This may be a read error: a much more frequent sequence differs by one nucleotide. The gene calls are TRBV28 and TRBJ1-2, with a weak D call TRBD1 (5 bases). The V and J ends lost 8 bases and 8 bases respectively, with 9 bases between them. The V gene's germline CDR1 is MDHEN and CDR2 SYDVKM. The CDR3 spans 10 residues. DNA for the CDR3: TGTGCCAGCGAGGGGTCCGGCTACACCTTC. It translates to CASEGSGYTF.

In this sample, this clonotype turned up many times. This chain connects TRBV27 to TRBJ1-1; tentative D call: TRBD1 (6 bases). Deletions cut 7 bases from V and 5 bases from J, with 17 bases between. This CDR3 region has 14 residues. Germline CDR1 and CDR2: MNHEY and SMNVEV (reference sequence). Here the CDR3 DNA reads TGTGCCAGCACCCCGGCAGGGGTAAGGACTGAAGCTTTCTTT. Its protein is CASTPAGVRTEAFF.

This clonotype was counted at least ten times. The genes are TRBV5-1 and TRBJ2-7; D ambiguous. Germline-derived CDR1 and CDR2 are SGHRS and YFSETQ. V lost 0 bases and J lost 0, with 7 bases in between. CDR3 length equals 14 residues. CDR3 residues: CASSLARSSYEQYF. The DNA for the CDR3 is TGCGCCAGCAGCTTGGCCAGGAGCTCCTACGAGCAGTACTTC.

Many counts were recorded for this clonotype. The chain employs TRBV28 and TRBJ2-7; D ambiguous. Per germline, CDR1 MDHEN and CDR2 SYDVKM. Trimming removed 3 bases from V and 2 bases from J, with 11 bases in between. The CDR3 has 14 residues. Written as DNA, the CDR3 is TGTGCCAGCAGTTTGGGCAGGAGACCCTACGAGCAGTACTTC. Translated: CASSLGRRPYEQYF.

This clonotype was seen at least ten times. The chain is built from TRBV6-1 and TRBJ2-3; D unresolved. V shed 2 bases and J shed 0 bases, with 12 bases lying between them. The V gene's germline CDR1 is MNHNS and CDR2 SASEGT. This CDR3 is 16 amino acids long. The chain's CDR3 is CASSEPFKRSTDTQYF. CDR3 in DNA: TGTGCCAGCAGTGAACCGTTCAAGAGGAGCACAGATACGCAGTATTTT.

This clonotype was picked up many times. This rearrangement joins TRBV5-1 to TRBJ2-4, with 9 bases identical to TRBD2. From germline, CDR1 is SGHRS and CDR2 YFSETQ. V dropped 4 bases and J dropped 1; count of bases not matched to a gene: 6. CDR3 length equals 16 residues. The CDR3 loop reads CASSEIAGAAKNIQYF. The CDR3, as DNA: TGCGCCAGCAGCGAAATAGCGGGAGCCGCCAAAAACATTCAGTACTTC.

This clonotype was counted a few times. This chain links TRBV20-1 with TRBJ2-7, with TRBD1 as a possible D gene (6 bases). From germline, CDR1 is DFQATT and CDR2 SNEGSKA (reference sequence). V lost 1 base and J 5 bases, leaving 15 bases between the germline ends. The CDR3 runs 14 residues. The CDR3 loop is CSARVTGLIDEQYF. The CDR3 coding sequence is TGCAGTGCTAGAGTTACAGGGTTGATCGACGAGCAGTACTTC.

The genes are TRBV20-1 and TRBJ2-1; tentatively, D is TRBD2 (5 bases). In germline, CDR1 is DFQATT, CDR2 SNEGSKA (reference sequence). The CDR3 spans 16 residues. Trimming cost V 5 bases and J 4 bases, with 21 bases left between them. The CDR3 region is CSAPHWRSLSYNEQFF. In nucleotides, the CDR3 is TGCAGTGCTCCCCATTGGAGGAGTCTGAGTTACAATGAGCAGTTCTTC.

The chain is built from TRBV3-1 and TRBJ1-3; D not certain. This CDR3 comprises 14 residues. CDR1 and CDR2 (germline): LGHDT, YNNKEL (reference sequence). Trimming removed 2 bases from V and 4 bases from J, with 9 bases in between. CDR3 sequence: CASSQTTRGNTIYF. The CDR3, as DNA: TGTGCCAGCAGCCAAACGACGAGAGGAAACACCATATATTTT.

The sample holds a few counts of this clonotype. The chain recombines TRBV15 with TRBJ2-3; a weak D match, TRBD2 (5 bases). V dropped 5 bases and J dropped 0 bases, with 12 bases sitting between them. In germline, CDR1 is LNHNV, CDR2 YYDKDF (reference sequence). The CDR3 is 15 amino acids. The CDR3 loop is CATSAEGASTDTQYF. In DNA form, the CDR3 reads TGTGCCACCAGCGCCGAGGGAGCGAGCACAGATACGCAGTATTTT.

This rearrangement joins TRBV30 to TRBJ2-1; 7 bases map to TRBD2. CDR1 is GTSNPN and CDR2 is SVGIG in the germline V gene (reference sequence). CDR3 length: 14 amino acids. Losses at the gene ends were 8 bases for V and 4 bases for J; bases not matched to a gene: 11. CDR3: CARRGEPSYNEQFF. CDR3 sequence (DNA): TGTGCCCGTCGGGGGGAACCATCTTACAATGAGCAGTTCTTC.

This rearrangement joins TRBV5-1 to TRBJ2-7; 7 nucleotides match TRBD2. V shed 2 bases and J 1 base; nucleotides not matched to a gene: 6. The CDR3 is 15 residues long. Per germline, CDR1 SGHRS and CDR2 YFSETQ. CDR3 nucleotides: TGCGCCAGCAGCTTCGGGCTAGCGGAATCCTACGAGCAGTACTTC. Translated, it gives CASSFGLAESYEQYF.

This clonotype showed up many times. This sequence joins TRBV18 and TRBJ2-5; a weak D match, TRBD2 (5 bases). This CDR3 has 15 residues. Per the germline V gene, CDR1 is KGHSH and CDR2 is LQKENI. The V end was cut by 4 bases, the J end by 5 bases, with 17 bases between. The CDR3 coding sequence is TGTGCCAGCTCACGACGCGCGCCGGGGTCGGAGACCCAGTACTTC. Translation: CASSRRAPGSETQYF.

This clonotype was seen at least ten times. The chain joins TRBV5-5 to TRBJ2-5, with unresolved D. The V and J ends lost 0 bases and 3 bases respectively, with 12 bases between them. The CDR3 is made up of 15 amino acids. The V gene's germline CDR1 is SGHKS and CDR2 YYEKEE (reference sequence). In nucleotides, the CDR3 is TGTGCCAGCAGCTTGGAGAACCGACCCGAAGAGACCCAGTACTTC. It codes for CASSLENRPEETQYF.

This clonotype turned up a few times. The chain carries TRBV20-1 and TRBJ2-5; the D gene is possibly TRBD2 (5 bases). Germline CDR1 DFQATT, CDR2 SNEGSKA (reference sequence). CDR3 size: 13 residues. V was trimmed by 3 bases and J by 5 bases, leaving 13 bases between them. In DNA form, the CDR3 reads TGCAGTGCTAGGGACCTCCCGGGGGAGACCCAGTACTTC. It encodes CSARDLPGETQYF.

This clonotype appeared many times. V usage is TRBV4-1 and J usage is TRBJ2-7, with TRBD2 as a possible D gene (5 bases). Trimming removed 0 bases at V and 2 bases at J, with 11 bases between. Germline CDR1 MGHRA, CDR2 YSYEKL. The CDR3 covers 15 residues. This chain's CDR3 is CASSQEEGIAYEQYF. The CDR3 DNA reads TGCGCCAGCAGCCAAGAAGAGGGTATCGCCTACGAGCAGTACTTC.

The rearrangement joins TRBV28 to TRBJ1-4; 9 nucleotides line up with TRBD1. Germline CDR1 reads MDHEN; CDR2 reads SYDVKM. Trimming took 5 bases from V and 4 from J; bases not matched to a gene: 8. The CDR3 loop spans 16 amino acids. Written as DNA, the CDR3 is TGTGCCAGCAGTCTCTCCGGGACAGGGATTAATGAAAAACTGTTTTTT. This encodes CASSLSGTGINEKLFF.

In its sample, this clonotype was seen once. The chain couples TRBV24-1 to TRBJ2-1; D might be TRBD1 or TRBD2, each matching 5 bases. The CDR3 is made up of 18 amino acids. The germline V and J ends were trimmed by 2 bases and 8 bases, with 24 bases remaining between them. CDR1 and CDR2 from the germline V gene are KGHDR and SFDVKD. CDR3 DNA: TGTGCCACCAGTGATTCGTCTACCCGGGACCGATTCCTCCATGAGCAGTTCTTC. This sequence encodes CATSDSSTRDRFLHEQFF.

As to this clonotype: A much larger clonotype is one base distant, so this may be a read error. The chain uses TRBV2 and TRBJ2-7; TRBD2 matches at 7 bases. The tail of the sequence fits TRBJ2-5 better, so the J call may be wrong. Germline lookup yields CDR1 SNHLY and CDR2 FYNNEI. This CDR3 has 16 residues. CDR3 sequence: CASSQGTTAGTETQYF. The CDR3 nucleotides read TGTGCCAGCAGCCAAGGTACAACAGCGGGAACAGAGACCCAGTACTTC.

This clonotype was recorded many times. V usage is TRBV30 and J usage is TRBJ2-3; D call uncertain. The CDR3 runs to 9 residues. Germline V gene lookup returns CDR1 GTSNPN and CDR2 SVGIG (reference sequence). Trimming took 6 bases from V and 2 from J, leaving 0 bases between them. This chain's CDR3 is CACTDTQYF. The CDR3 nucleotides read TGTGCCTGCACAGATACGCAGTATTTT.

This clonotype has just a few counts. The chain employs TRBV24-1 and TRBJ2-3; 8 bases map to TRBD1. The V segment lost 7 bases and the J segment 1 base; nucleotides outside the gene matches: 3. CDR1 is KGHDR and CDR2 is SFDVKD in the germline V gene. The CDR3 contains 14 residues. CDR3 residues: CATRATGGTDTQYF. The CDR3 DNA is TGTGCCACCAGGGCGACAGGGGGCACAGATACGCAGTATTTT.

This clonotype came up many times. V is TRBV12-3 or TRBV12-4 and J is TRBJ2-2, with 7 positions matching TRBD2. This CDR3 has 17 residues. V shed 7 bases and J 3 bases; nucleotides not matched to a gene: 14. The CDR3 sequence: CASTLSRAGVDTGELFF. DNA for the CDR3: TGTGCCAGCACTCTCTCAAGGGCGGGAGTGGACACCGGGGAGCTGTTTTTT.

The chain combines TRBV9 with TRBJ1-6, with TRBD1 matching 7 bases. With V trimmed by 4 bases and J by 5 bases, 3 bases remained unmatched. The CDR3 covers 14 residues. Germline CDR1 and CDR2: SGDLS and YYNGEE. CDR3 bases: TGTGCCAGCAGCCTGGACAGGAATAATTCACCCCTCCACTTT. It translates to CASSLDRNNSPLHF.

There are many counts of this clonotype. Germline is not matched at one junction end, which may reflect a read error. The rearrangement joins TRBV11-3 to TRBJ2-7, with D tentatively TRBD2 (5 bases). This CDR3 spans 12 amino acids. Germline CDR1 is SGHNT and CDR2 is YENEEA. The CDR3 DNA reads as TGTGCCAGCAGCTCAGTGTCCGGGGTCCTTATGTTC. Translating it yields CASSSVSGVLMF. Based on the CDR3 plus reference TRBV11-3 and TRBJ2-7, the full variable domain is EAGVVQSPRYKIIEKKQPVAFWCNPISGHNTLYWYLQNLGQGPELLIRYENEEAVDDSQLPKDRFSAERLKGVDSTLKIQPAELGDSAVYLCASSSVSGVLMFGPGTRLTVT.

With regard to this clonotype: A much larger clonotype is one base distant, so this may be a read error. The chain employs TRBV5-1 and TRBJ2-1; D might be TRBD2 (6 bases). The CDR3 covers 14 residues. Per the germline V gene, CDR1 is SGHRS and CDR2 is YFSETQ. In DNA, the CDR3 is TGCACCAGCAGCTGGGGACTGCCCCTAAATGAGCAGTTCTTC. This translates into CTSSWGLPLNEQFF.

This clonotype was seen repeatedly, ten times or more. The chain has TRBV11-2 and TRBJ2-2, with 13 positions matching TRBD2. The length of the CDR3 is 16 residues. After removal of 4 bases from V and 6 bases from J, the junction contained 5 bases not matched to a gene. Germline-derived CDR1 and CDR2 are SGHAT and FQNNGV. CDR3 sequence (DNA): TGTGCCAGCAGCTGGGGGACTAGCGGGACGGCCGGGGAGCTGTTTTTT. It codes for CASSWGTSGTAGELFF.

This clonotype was recorded once. The V and J genes are TRBV4-1 and TRBJ2-7, with TRBD2 matching 8 bases. The germline V gene has CDR1 MGHRA and CDR2 YSYEKL. CDR3 length: 16 amino acids. V was clipped by 1 base and J by 2 bases; unmatched bases: 7. CDR3 amino acids: CASSQGRGGGTYEQYF. The CDR3 coding sequence is TGCGCCAGCAGCCAAGGACGGGGGGGGGGCACCTACGAGCAGTACTTC.